The source of this T cell receptor (beta chain) is a study of blood T cell repertoires in COVID-19. Study summary: The study drew acute and convalescent COVID-19 samples from the United States, Italy and Spain. PBMCs, B-cell-depleted T cells, or T cells were the source of the cDNA or gDNA that made up the material.

Original handling: Reference gene primers were amplified, and this amplification served to estimate nucleated cell counts. Some clones are missing from TCRdb's copy, which holds only in-frame ones; the method was immunoSEQ multiplex PCR. From that table come the V and J calls and clone size; the DNA was used to work out D and trimming. The table includes fewer than 200,000 clones, just under 85% detected once. The trim removed 6 bases at V and 4 bases at J, leaving 12 bases unmatched. Germline V CDR1 and CDR2: ENHRY, SYGVKD. CDR3 length: 16 residues. The TCR originated in a man aged 40-50 years who had recovered from COVID-19. The sequencing input was peripheral blood. The gene calls are TRBV10-3 and TRBJ2-1; 7 bases are shared with TRBD1. CDR3 sequence reads: CAIRGDSRGVYNEQFF. CDR3 bases: TGTGCCATCAGGGGGGACAGTAGGGGTGTGTACAATGAGCAGTTCTTC.